Reported below is one T cell receptor beta chain. Its antigen has not been determined. Base qualities were left out, and no much larger clone turns up one base away. The immunoSEQ Assay was the method used to sequence TCRbeta CDR3 regions. After extraction, genomic DNA underwent amplification by bias-controlled multiplex PCR, followed by high-throughput sequencing. Regarding the original processing steps: Collapsing and filtering of sequences were performed to quantify the absolute abundance of each unique TCRbeta CDR3 region. T cell fraction was estimated by normalization of TCRbeta template counts to usable DNA, with usable DNA being measured through amplification of reference genes present in all nucleated cells. Repertoire TCRs were annotated as SARS-CoV-2-specific when V gene, CDR3 amino acid sequence and J gene were exactly matched to a known reactive TCR set. MIRA supplied the reference SARS-CoV-2 TCR set, which was filtered for enrichment in COVID-19-positive ImmuneCODE repertoires so that public or cross-reactive TCRs were removed. Using the MIRA antigens, annotated TCRs were further analysed by specific ORF or by position within an ORF. Depth was the summed frequency of annotated unique rearrangements, while breadth was defined as annotated unique rearrangements over total unique productive rearrangements. Two-sided Wilcoxon rank-sum tests were used to compare TCR breadth between groups. The immuneACCESS repertoire file appears here via TCRdb, limited to in-frame rearrangements. These files lack a portion of the clones; in checked studies, under half of the deficit traces to unresolved V genes, and the cause of the others is not known. That table is the source of V, J and clone size, and D and trimming were worked out from the DNA. The sample includes under 550,000 clones, with 75% to 95% observed a single time. Of the sample, 9% to 15% falls within the top ten clones.

This entry is derived from a study of Ad26.COV2.S vaccination and SARS-CoV-2 variants (dated by TCRdb to the early 2020s). For context, the study as a whole: Donors in the vaccine arm were drawn from COV1001, a multicentre, randomized, double-blind, placebo-controlled phase I-IIa trial testing Ad26.COV2.S in healthy adults. Ad26.COV2.S was administered intramuscularly at 5 x 10^10 or 1 x 10^11 viral particles, either as a single shot or as two shots given 56 days apart. TCRbeta repertoire sequencing served as the tool for gauging how specific and how broad the SARS-CoV-2-reactive T cell receptors were following Ad26.COV2.S vaccination. A total of some 30 samples were included in the TCR-sequenced set, comprising around 20 Ad26.COV2.S vaccine recipients, 5 placebo recipients and 8 SARS-CoV-2 convalescent individuals. Trial participants were randomized into five groups of five, in which low-dose or high-dose Ad26.COV2.S was given once or twice, or placebo was given on both occasions. Throughout the experiments and outcome assessment, investigators stayed blinded to trial group allocation. Broader findings and caveats from the paper: Vaccine and placebo recipients had comparable non-spike TCR breadth, which fits with the vaccine containing only spike. The authors noted that total T cell responses may have been underestimated by the TCR breadth and depth analyses. The study lacked the statistical power to compare responses across vaccine doses or regimens. After vaccination, spike-specific CD8+ and CD4+ T cell responses were reported to show substantial breadth. Compared with placebo recipients, Ad26.COV2.S recipients showed higher spike-specific TCR breadth (P = 0.0014).

The germline V gene (reference sequence) provides CDR1 GTSNPN and CDR2 SVGIG. Inclusive of the bounding cysteine and phenylalanine, the CDR3 is 13 residues long. Kept here is only the CDR3 DNA, which spans 39 bases and is read in frame from base 1. V is cut by 4 bases and J by 4 bases, and the space between the germline ends is 14 bases. The meaning of the sample's treatment or condition label: over 15 received Ad26.COV2.S at low or high dose, single or two shots; a few received placebo; per-sample allocation not given. For vaccine and placebo recipients, repertoires were sequenced using samples collected on day 63 after the first injection. Between 29 July and 7 August 2020, Cohort 1b enrolled fewer than 30 adults aged 18-55 years at one site in Boston, USA. Ad26.COV2.S consisted of a replication-incompetent adenovirus type 26 vector by which a prefusion-stabilized SARS-CoV-2 spike protein from the original Wuhan strain was expressed.

The origin of this receptor is a person aged 18-60 years who received the Ad26.COV2.S COVID-19 vaccine or a placebo. The receptor chain draws on TRBV30 and TRBJ2-7, with no confidently assigned D gene. The sequencing used peripheral blood, collected in a trial of Ad26.COV2.S vaccine versus placebo. The base sequence is TGTGCCTGGATTGCTGTCTCCGGGTACGAGCAGTACTTC. Its translation reads: CAWIAVSGYEQYF. Joined to the reference TRBV30 and TRBJ2-7 proteins, this CDR3 gives the full variable domain: SQTIHQWPATLVQPVGSPLSLECTVEGTSNPNLYWYRQAAGRGLQLLFYSVGIGQISSEVPQNLSASRPQDRQFILSSKKLLLSDSGFYLCAWIAVSGYEQYFGPGTRLTVT.